Presented here are 6 T cell receptor beta chains from one specimen sequenced in a study of blood T cell repertoires in COVID-19. Produced via immunoSEQ multiplex PCR; TCRdb's table is partial and in-frame only. Among approximately 300,000 clones listed, 80% to 85% were seen once. The material sequenced was peripheral blood. The receptors derive from a person aged 65 to 85 with COVID-19, enrolled during active disease.

The chain uses TRBV4-1 and TRBJ2-3, with D perhaps TRBD2 (6 bases). Germline V gives CDR1 MGHRA, CDR2 YSYEKL. Trimming pared 0 bases from V and 0 bases from J, leaving 22 bases between. The length of the CDR3 is 20 residues. CDR3 DNA: TGCGCCAGCAGCCAAGATGTAAGCAGCGGGCTCATTACTAGCACAGATACGCAGTATTTT. This gives the protein CASSQDVSSGLITSTDTQYF.

This clone was observed a single time. The V gene is TRBV19, the J gene TRBJ2-5, with TRBD1 matching over 8 bases. V was pared by 4 bases and J by 0 bases, with 16 bases of the junction left unmatched. CDR1 is LNHDA and CDR2 is SQIVND in the germline V gene (reference sequence). The CDR3 spans 19 residues. CDR3 DNA: TGTGCCAGTAGTAACCCCGGGTTGTTAGGACAGGGAAACCAAGAGACCCAGTACTTC. Its translation: CASSNPGLLGQGNQETQYF.

This clone was detected only once. The chain uses TRBV5-6 and TRBJ1-5, with 9 bases fitting TRBD1. J was trimmed by 2 bases and V by 1 base; bases with no gene match: 4. CDR1 and CDR2 (germline): SGHDT, YYEEEE. CDR3 size: 16 residues. The CDR3 sequence is CASSLNRGLGNQPQHF. CDR3 DNA sequence: TGTGCCAGCAGCTTGAACAGGGGGCTGGGCAATCAGCCCCAGCATTTT.

In its sample, this clone was seen once. The rearrangement links TRBV6-2 or TRBV6-3 to TRBJ1-1; D call uncertain. The CDR3 extends over 12 amino acids. Germline V gene data show CDR1 as MNHEY and CDR2 as SVGEGT. V lost 2 bases, J lost 8 bases, and 9 bases lay in between. CDR3: CASSYGLAEAFF. CDR3 bases: TGTGCCAGCAGTTACGGGCTGGCAGAAGCTTTCTTT.

The rearrangement uses TRBV7-2 and TRBJ2-3; TRBD2 aligns across 14 bases. Germline lookup yields CDR1 SGHTA and CDR2 FQGNSA. Germline trimming cut 3 bases from V and 1 base from J; bases unmatched to any gene: 3. The length of the CDR3 is 17 residues. The CDR3 region is CASSFAGLAGGTDTQYF. CDR3 DNA sequence: TGTGCCAGCAGCTTCGCGGGACTAGCGGGAGGCACAGATACGCAGTATTTT.

V is TRBV4-3 and J is TRBJ2-1, with 11 bases lining up with TRBD2. Trimming took 4 bases from V and 10 from J; bases not matched to a gene: 3. Per germline, CDR1 LGHNA and CDR2 YSLEER. The CDR3 extends over 13 amino acids. CDR3 in amino acids: CASSRLAGKEQFF. The CDR3, as DNA: TGCGCCAGCAGCCGACTAGCGGGAAAGGAGCAGTTCTTC.